The TCR beta chain under discussion was sequenced for a study of cytomegalovirus exposure and HLA in healthy donors. Primers: 60 Vbeta forward and 13 Jbeta reverse. Only in-frame clones appear in the TCRdb table, and some are missing; sequencing was by immunoSEQ multiplex PCR. The sample has some 170,000 clones, 72% seen once. V was clipped by 0 bases and J by 0 bases, with 6 bases between them. Germline assignment: CDR1 SNHLY and CDR2 FYNNEI. The CDR3 has 15 amino acids. On this clone itself: No antigen is known for it.

Nominally healthy donors provided the samples, though records likely missed some immune exposures. Findings and limits, study-wide: Researchers reported that three CMV-associated chains were confirmed in vitro as CMV antigen-specific. It was only CMV serostatus that was available as immune exposure information.

The sample was PBMCs. The chain joins TRBV2 to TRBJ2-1; D may be TRBD2 (5 bases). The receptor's source is a human donor in good health. In DNA form, the CDR3 reads TGTGCCAGCAGTGAAGCGGGGAGCTCCTACAATGAGCAGTTCTTC. Its translation is CASSEAGSSYNEQFF.